Detailed here is one TCR beta chain. Its antigen is not identified. Primers included in the PCR were 60 Vbeta and 13 Jbeta primers. Sequenced by immunoSEQ multiplex PCR; TCRdb stores in-frame clones only, minus some. Of 200,000 or so clones listed, approximately 80% were seen once; the top ten hold 15% to 19%. The V gene's germline CDR1 is MDHEN and CDR2 SYDVKM. This CDR3 region has 11 residues. The V and J ends lost 3 bases and 4 bases respectively, with 3 bases between them. These data originate in a study of cytomegalovirus exposure and HLA in healthy donors. Study as a whole: Earlier findings included roughly 100 million unique TCR beta sequences obtained from about 180 million T cells. Study-level points and caveats: Diagnosis of cytomegalovirus status made by the classifier reportedly showed high specificity and sensitivity.

This rearrangement joins TRBV28 to TRBJ1-2, with D uncertain. The sequence was collected from a man aged 35 to 55 in good health and CMV-seronegative. Material: PBMCs. The CDR3 DNA reads as TGTGCCAGCAGTTTGCGCTATGGCTACACCTTC. This sequence encodes CASSLRYGYTF.